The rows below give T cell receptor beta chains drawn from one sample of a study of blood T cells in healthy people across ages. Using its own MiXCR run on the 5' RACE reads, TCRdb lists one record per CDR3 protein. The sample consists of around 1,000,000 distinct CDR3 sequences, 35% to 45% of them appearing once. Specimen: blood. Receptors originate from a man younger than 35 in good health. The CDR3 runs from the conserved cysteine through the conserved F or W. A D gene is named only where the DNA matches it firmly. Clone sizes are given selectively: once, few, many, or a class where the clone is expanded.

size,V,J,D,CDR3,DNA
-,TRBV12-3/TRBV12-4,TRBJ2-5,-,CASSLMAYQETQYF,TGTGCCAGCAGTTTAATGGCCTACCAAGAGACCCAGTACTTC
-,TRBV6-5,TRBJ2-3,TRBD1,CASSSMARDREVDTQYF,TGTGCCAGCAGTTCCATGGCCCGGGACAGGGAGGTAGATACGCAGTATTTT
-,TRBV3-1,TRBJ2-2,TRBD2,CASSQRSGTSATNTGELFF,TGTGCCAGCAGCCAAAGATCCGGGACTAGCGCTACGAACACCGGGGAGCTGTTTTTT
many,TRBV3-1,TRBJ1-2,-,CASSPHGRANYGYTF,TGTGCCAGCAGCCCCCACGGGAGAGCTAACTATGGCTACACCTTC
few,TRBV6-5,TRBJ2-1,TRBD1,CASSTQGYGEQFF,TGTGCCAGCAGTACACAGGGGTACGGTGAGCAGTTCTTC
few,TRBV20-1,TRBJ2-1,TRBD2,CSARSLAGGHNEQFF,TGCAGTGCTAGATCCCTAGCGGGGGGCCACAATGAGCAGTTCTTC
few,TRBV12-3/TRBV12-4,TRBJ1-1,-,CASSLALGRGTEAFF,TGTGCCAGCAGTTTAGCGCTAGGGAGGGGCACTGAAGCTTTCTTT
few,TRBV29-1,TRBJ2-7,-,CSVEEGGHTGSYNEQYF,TGCAGCGTTGAAGAGGGAGGACACACGGGCTCCTACAATGAGCAGTACTTC
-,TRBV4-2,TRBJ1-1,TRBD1,CASSQEGQGSRWTEAFF,TGTGCCAGCAGCCAAGAGGGACAGGGCTCACGGTGGACTGAAGCTTTCTTT
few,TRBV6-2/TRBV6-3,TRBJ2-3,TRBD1,CASRTRQGTSTDTQYF,TGTGCCAGCAGGACTAGACAGGGGACCAGCACAGATACGCAGTATTTT
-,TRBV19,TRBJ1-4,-,CASGGGRDEKLFF,TGTGCCAGCGGGGGGGGACGGGATGAAAAACTGTTTTTT
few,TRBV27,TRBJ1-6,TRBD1,CASSVTGYNSPLHF,TGTGCCAGCAGTGTGACAGGGTATAATTCACCCCTCCACTTT
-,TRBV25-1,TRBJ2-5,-,CASSECPGLQETQYF,TGTGCCAGCAGTGAATGCCCCGGTTTACAAGAGACCCAGTACTTC
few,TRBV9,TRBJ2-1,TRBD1,CASSVEGQGAYNEQFF,TGTGCCAGCAGCGTAGAGGGACAGGGGGCCTACAATGAGCAGTTCTTC
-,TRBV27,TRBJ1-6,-,CASSLLTDSYNSPLHF,TGTGCCAGCAGTTTACTGACAGACTCCTATAATTCACCCCTCCACTTT
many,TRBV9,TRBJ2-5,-,CASSVSSTQETQYF,TGTGCCAGCAGCGTAAGCTCGACCCAAGAGACCCAGTACTTC
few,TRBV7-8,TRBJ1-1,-,CASRLAGPQNTEAFF,TGTGCCAGCAGGTTAGCCGGACCCCAGAACACTGAAGCTTTCTTT
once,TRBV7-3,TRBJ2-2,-,CASSKTIGELFF,TGTGCCAGCAGCAAAACTATCGGGGAGCTGTTTTTT